One and the same sample provided the 29 T cell receptor beta chains below, sequenced in a study of somatic mutations in cytotoxic T cells in rheumatoid arthritis. The protocol was immunoSEQ multiplex PCR, while the TCRdb copy is restricted to in-frame clones and leaves out a portion. The table records more than 35,000 clones, less than 85% of them present only once. Sequenced sample: CD8+ T cells sorted from blood. Receptors were obtained from a man between 35 and 55 years old in good health.

CDR3: CASRPREGLGYEQYF. CDR3 DNA: TGTGCCAGCAGACCGCGGGAGGGCCTGGGATACGAGCAGTACTTC. V gene TRBV28 combines with J gene TRBJ2-7, with 9 nucleotides matching TRBD2. Germline V gene sequence: CDR1 MDHEN, CDR2 SYDVKM. The trim removed 6 bases at V and 4 bases at J, leaving 10 bases unmatched. CDR3 length: 15 amino acids.

The V call is TRBV6-5, the J call TRBJ1-5; possibly TRBD1 for D (6 bases). With 2 bases removed from V and 6 bases from J, the gap between germline ends came to 8 bases. Germline V CDR1 and CDR2: MNHEY, SVGAGI. This CDR3 has 13 amino acids. CDR3 region: CASSYGGGQPQHF. The DNA of the CDR3 is TGTGCCAGCAGTTACGGGGGCGGTCAGCCCCAGCATTTT.

The chain joins TRBV28 to TRBJ2-7; D is perhaps TRBD1 or TRBD2 (5 bases each). Germline V CDR1 and CDR2: MDHEN, SYDVKM. V gave up 3 bases and J gave up 0 bases, with 12 bases separating them. The CDR3 extends over 15 amino acids. CDR3 residues: CASSFTAGSSYEQYF. The CDR3 bases are TGTGCCAGCAGTTTCACGGCAGGGAGCTCCTACGAGCAGTACTTC.

This sequence joins TRBV9 and TRBJ2-7, with D unresolved. Trimming cost V 0 bases and J 2 bases, with 6 bases left between them. Per germline, CDR1 SGDLS and CDR2 YYNGEE. This CDR3 region has 13 residues. For the CDR3, the DNA is TGTGCCAGCAGCGTAGCAGAGACCTACGAGCAGTACTTC. This translates into CASSVAETYEQYF.

This chain connects TRBV27 to TRBJ2-3, with TRBD2 matching 8 bases. The CDR3 is 12 amino acids. The V segment lost 8 bases and the J segment 5 bases; nucleotides outside the gene matches: 3. The germline CDR1 and CDR2 sequences are MNHEY and SMNVEV (reference sequence). In nucleotides, the CDR3 is TGTGCCAGCGGGCTAGCGGGAGATACGCAGTATTTT. Translation gives CASGLAGDTQYF.

The chain employs TRBV6-1 and TRBJ2-5, with 10 bases matching TRBD1. From germline, CDR1 is MNHNS and CDR2 SASEGT. V was pared by 1 base and J by 4 bases, with 3 bases of the junction left unmatched. The CDR3 extends over 15 amino acids. The chain's CDR3 is CASSEETGGSETQYF. CDR3 DNA: TGTGCCAGCAGTGAAGAGACAGGGGGCTCAGAGACCCAGTACTTC.

The V gene is TRBV10-2, the J gene TRBJ2-2, with D tentatively TRBD2 (6 bases). Germline values: CDR1 WSHSY, CDR2 SAAADI. The CDR3 totals 16 residues. V was trimmed by 7 bases and J by 2 bases, leaving 17 bases between them. Written as DNA, the CDR3 is TGCGCCAGCACCCTCGGGGTTAGCGGTAACACCGGGGAGCTGTTTTTT. Protein: CASTLGVSGNTGELFF.

The rearrangement joins TRBV28 to TRBJ1-3, with TRBD1 identical over 7 bases. Germline V CDR1 and CDR2: MDHEN, SYDVKM. The CDR3 is 14 amino acids. V was pared by 1 base and J by 5 bases, with 2 bases of the junction left unmatched. The CDR3 protein is CASSLSTGRNTIYF. CDR3 coding DNA: TGTGCCAGCAGTTTATCGACAGGGCGAAACACCATATATTTT.

The chain combines TRBV6-1 with TRBJ2-7, with D perhaps matching TRBD2 (6 bases). The CDR3 totals 16 residues. Germline V lookup: CDR1 MNHNS, CDR2 SASEGT. Trimming shortened V by 0 bases and J by 5 bases, and 17 bases separated the two germline ends. The CDR3 sequence: CASSEASGGKSDEQYF. The CDR3 DNA sequence: TGTGCCAGCAGTGAAGCGAGCGGCGGGAAGTCAGACGAGCAGTACTTC.

The chain recombines TRBV19 with TRBJ2-7, with a weak D call TRBD1 (6 bases). V gave up 4 bases and J gave up 6 bases, with 13 bases separating them. Germline V lookup: CDR1 LNHDA, CDR2 SQIVND (reference sequence). The CDR3 is made up of 13 amino acids. CDR3 region: CASSTRQAFEQYF. The CDR3 DNA follows: TGTGCCAGTAGTACTCGACAGGCCTTCGAGCAGTACTTC.

The chain employs TRBV11-2 and TRBJ1-4, with 9 bases fitting TRBD1. This CDR3 contains 15 residues. The trim removed 4 bases at V and 8 bases at J, leaving 8 bases unmatched. Germline-derived CDR1 and CDR2 are SGHAT and FQNNGV. The CDR3 loop reads CASSSPGQGGEKLFF. In nucleotides, the CDR3 is TGTGCCAGCAGCTCACCGGGACAGGGTGGCGAAAAACTGTTTTTT.

This chain joins TRBV9 and TRBJ2-5; possibly TRBD1 for D (6 bases). This CDR3 has 14 residues. V lost 3 bases and J lost 5, with 14 bases in between. The V gene's germline CDR1 is SGDLS and CDR2 YYNGEE. The CDR3 reads CASSAYRVAETQYF. The CDR3 DNA reads TGTGCCAGCAGCGCCTACAGGGTCGCGGAGACCCAGTACTTC. The full variable domain, completed using reference TRBV9 and TRBJ2-5, is DSGVTQTPKHLITATGQRVTLRCSPRSGDLSVYWYQQSLDQGLQFLIQYYNGEERAKGNILERFSAQQFPDLHSELNLSSLELGDSALYFCASSAYRVAETQYFGPGTRLLVL.

In this sample, this clone turned up a few times. The J gene is TRBJ1-1, the V gene TRBV30; 9 positions agree with TRBD1. The CDR3 is 11 residues long. CDR1 is GTSNPN, CDR2 SVGIG, per germline (reference sequence). The CDR3 DNA is TGTGCATCGGACAGGGGCACTGAAGCTTTCTTT. Translation: CASDRGTEAFF.

CDR3 DNA sequence: TGTGCCAGCAACCCCGCAGTCGACAGGGCACCTTTCTTT. It codes for CASNPAVDRAPFF. The chain recombines TRBV7-9 with TRBJ1-1; 7 bases are shared with TRBD1. The CDR3 contains 13 residues. CDR1 is SEHNR and CDR2 is FQNEAQ in the germline V gene (reference sequence). Trimming took 7 bases from V and 12 from J; bases not matched to a gene: 14.

This chain connects TRBV28 to TRBJ1-2, with TRBD1 matching 10 bases. This CDR3 is built from 14 residues. The V segment lost 6 bases and the J segment 6 bases; nucleotides outside the gene matches: 7. Germline V gene lookup returns CDR1 MDHEN and CDR2 SYDVKM. This chain's CDR3 is CASSPPGQGNGYTF. Here the CDR3 DNA reads TGTGCCAGCAGCCCACCGGGACAGGGGAATGGCTACACCTTC.

The J gene is TRBJ2-1, the V gene TRBV7-9; TRBD2 agrees at 14 bases. Germline assignment: CDR1 SEHNR and CDR2 FQNEAQ (reference sequence). J gave up 8 bases and V 1 base, and 13 bases lay outside the gene matches. This CDR3 is 19 amino acids long. CDR3 coding DNA: TGTGCCAGCAGCTTAGTAGGACTAGCGGGAGGAAGGGGTCACGATGAGCAGTTCTTC. The encoded protein is CASSLVGLAGGRGHDEQFF.

The CDR3: CASSLTVDTEAFF. In DNA form, the CDR3 reads TGTGCCAGCAGTTTGACAGTTGACACTGAAGCTTTCTTT. The J gene is TRBJ1-1, the V gene TRBV27; D is possibly TRBD1 (5 bases). The CDR3 runs to 13 residues. CDR1 is MNHEY, CDR2 SMNVEV, per germline (reference sequence). V lost 3 bases and J lost 3, with 8 bases in between.

The chain is built from TRBV27 and TRBJ1-2, with 8 bases matching TRBD1. J lost 0 bases, V lost 7 bases, and 13 bases had no gene match. Germline V gene sequence: CDR1 MNHEY, CDR2 SMNVEV (reference sequence). The CDR3 is 17 amino acids. The CDR3 protein is CASTLLPGQGANYGYTF. Here the CDR3 DNA reads TGTGCCAGCACCCTGCTCCCTGGACAGGGTGCTAACTATGGCTACACCTTC.

The V gene is TRBV7-6, the J gene TRBJ2-7, with 12 bases fitting TRBD2. Looked up from germline, CDR1 is SGHVS and CDR2 is FNYEAQ. The CDR3 runs to 17 residues. Trimming at V came to 1 base and at J to 3 bases, leaving 7 bases not matched to a gene. CDR3 region: CASSLGGGLAGDYEQYF. The CDR3 DNA sequence: TGTGCCAGCAGCTTAGGTGGGGGACTAGCGGGTGACTACGAGCAGTACTTC.

This clone has only a few counts. Different DNA sequences within this sample yield the same CDR3. V gene TRBV5-1 combines with J gene TRBJ2-3; TRBD1 aligns across 7 bases. Germline V gene data show CDR1 as SGHRS and CDR2 as YFSETQ. The CDR3 is 15 residues long. With 0 bases clipped from V and 1 base from J, the junction kept 2 bases outside the gene matches. CDR3 in amino acids: CASSLEGQGTDTQYF. Here the CDR3 DNA reads TGCGCCAGCAGCTTGGAAGGACAGGGCACAGATACGCAGTATTTT.

This chain uses TRBV27 with TRBJ1-1; D is uncertain. CDR1 MNHEY and CDR2 SMNVEV come from the germline V gene (reference sequence). The V end was cut by 5 bases, the J end by 2 bases, with 15 bases between. The CDR3 sequence is 15 residues long. The CDR3 bases are TGTGCCAGCAGTCCACTAAGCCAGGTAAACACTGAAGCTTTCTTT. It encodes CASSPLSQVNTEAFF.

The rearrangement joins TRBV7-2 to TRBJ2-3; D not certain. Germline V gene sequence: CDR1 SGHTA, CDR2 FQGNSA. This CDR3 has 14 residues. The germline V and J ends were trimmed by 2 bases and 4 bases, with 10 bases remaining between them. Written as DNA, the CDR3 is TGTGCCAGCAGCTTAAAGGGCACGGCAGATACGCAGTATTTT. Protein product: CASSLKGTADTQYF.

The chain joins TRBV9 to TRBJ1-1; 7 bases fit TRBD1. V was clipped by 0 bases and J by 1 base; unmatched bases: 3. The CDR3 has 15 residues. Per the germline V gene, CDR1 is SGDLS and CDR2 is YYNGEE. Written as DNA, the CDR3 is TGTGCCAGCAGCGTAGAGACAGGGCCGAACACTGAAGCTTTCTTT. Its protein product is CASSVETGPNTEAFF.

This clone was seen only a few times. The V gene is TRBV7-6, the J gene TRBJ2-7; 8 bases agree with TRBD1. From germline, CDR1 is SGHVS and CDR2 FNYEAQ. V lost 5 bases to trimming and J lost 5 bases; unmatched junction nucleotides: 2. The CDR3 length is 12 residues. The CDR3: CASSPDRDEQYF. As DNA, the CDR3 is TGTGCCAGCAGCCCGGACAGGGACGAGCAGTACTTC.

J is TRBJ2-1 and V is TRBV9; D perhaps matches TRBD2 (6 bases). Trimming removed 4 bases at V and 8 bases at J, with 16 bases between. This CDR3 is 14 amino acids long. The germline V gene has CDR1 SGDLS and CDR2 YYNGEE. The CDR3 DNA is TGTGCCAGCAGCTCGTGGACTAAGAGGGATGAGCAGTTCTTC. Protein: CASSSWTKRDEQFF.

This chain uses TRBV27 with TRBJ2-7; 10 bases are a match to TRBD2. The CDR3 covers 16 residues. Germline values: CDR1 MNHEY, CDR2 SMNVEV (reference sequence). The V segment lost 2 bases and the J segment 6 bases; nucleotides outside the gene matches: 10. The CDR3 DNA is TGTGCCAGCAGTTTAGTAGCGGGAGGATTGAAATCCGAGCAGTACTTC. Translation: CASSLVAGGLKSEQYF.

This clone appeared a few times. The chain combines TRBV19 with TRBJ2-7; 9 bases fit TRBD1. Germline V CDR1 and CDR2: LNHDA, SQIVND (reference sequence). CDR3 length equals 13 residues. V lost 5 bases to trimming and J lost 6 bases; unmatched junction nucleotides: 5. This CDR3 is CASSPGTGFEQYF. CDR3 nucleotides: TGTGCCAGTAGTCCCGGGACAGGGTTCGAGCAGTACTTC.

The rearrangement uses TRBV30 and TRBJ1-1, with D hard to call. Trimming removed 1 base from V and 6 bases from J, with 6 bases in between. The length of the CDR3 is 11 residues. The V gene's germline CDR1 is GTSNPN and CDR2 SVGIG (reference sequence). The CDR3 coding sequence is TGTGCCTGGAGTGCGGAGTCTGAAGCTTTCTTT. Amino acids: CAWSAESEAFF.

The rearrangement links TRBV19 to TRBJ1-1, with 9 bases that match TRBD1. There are 14 residues in the CDR3. V gave up 6 bases and J gave up 6 bases; unmatched junction bases: 8. Germline CDR1 LNHDA, CDR2 SQIVND (reference sequence). The CDR3 sequence is CASSLGQGASEAFF. The CDR3 DNA follows: TGTGCCAGTAGCCTGGGACAGGGAGCGTCTGAAGCTTTCTTT.